This is a list of T cell receptor beta chains from one sample in a study of blood T cell repertoires in COVID-19. Clones were read by immunoSEQ multiplex PCR, and TCRdb kept only the in-frame ones, dropping some. This table has 200,000 to 300,000 clones, approximately 85% appearing once. Sample: peripheral blood. All receptors come from a man aged 50-59 years with acute or convalescent COVID-19. The CDR3 runs from the conserved cysteine through the conserved F or W. The order of the fields is D gene, V gene, clone size, J gene, CDR3 protein, CDR3 DNA. The D gene is left open where the match is weak. Some rows mark clone size as missing; the rest say once, few, many or name a class of expanded clone.

>.|TRBV19|.|TRBJ2-7
CASSIEGTLTTYEQYF
TGTGCCAGTAGTATAGAGGGGACACTTACAACCTACGAGCAGTACTTC
>.|TRBV6-2/TRBV6-3|.|TRBJ2-3
CASTPGGEYTDTQYF
TGTGCCAGCACCCCAGGGGGGGAGTACACAGATACGCAGTATTTT
>TRBD1|TRBV4-1|.|TRBJ2-7
CASSQGTVSLYEQYF
TGCGCCAGCAGCCAGGGGACAGTTTCGTTGTACGAGCAGTACTTC
>TRBD2|TRBV7-9|.|TRBJ2-1
CASSLGSIGGSKSYNEQFF
TGTGCCAGCAGCTTAGGGTCTATCGGCGGGAGTAAGTCCTACAATGAGCAGTTCTTC
>TRBD1|TRBV4-1|.|TRBJ1-4
CASSQEQGAGEKLFF
TGCGCCAGCAGCCAAGAACAGGGGGCCGGTGAAAAACTGTTTTTT
>TRBD1|TRBV18|.|TRBJ1-2
CASSLPGQGARSYGYTF
TGTGCCAGCTCCCTTCCGGGACAGGGGGCGCGAAGCTATGGCTACACCTTC
>.|TRBV5-4|few|TRBJ2-1
CASSFSAGPFNEQFF
TGTGCCAGCAGCTTCTCCGCGGGGCCTTTTAATGAGCAGTTCTTC
>.|TRBV12-5|.|TRBJ1-5
CASGVHSNQPQHF
TGTGCTAGTGGCGTACATAGCAATCAGCCCCAGCATTTT
>TRBD1|TRBV28|.|TRBJ1-5
CASSLERGRVQPQHF
TGTGCCAGCAGTTTAGAAAGGGGGCGCGTGCAGCCCCAGCATTTT
>.|TRBV7-9|.|TRBJ1-6
CASSYWGGPLHF
TGTGCCAGCAGCTATTGGGGAGGACCCCTCCACTTT
>.|TRBV7-3|.|TRBJ2-6
CASSITGSGANVLTF
TGTGCCAGCAGCATCACAGGGTCCGGGGCCAACGTCCTGACTTTC
>.|TRBV5-1|.|TRBJ2-3
CASSLMRDTQYF
TGCGCCAGCAGCTTGATGAGGGATACGCAGTATTTT
>TRBD1|TRBV28|.|TRBJ1-2
CASSLDRAYTF
TGTGCCAGCAGTTTGGACAGGGCCTACACCTTC
>.|TRBV3-1/TRBV3-2|.|TRBJ2-3
CASSQTHPTRKGNTQYF
TGTGCCAGCAGCCAAACCCATCCGACTAGGAAAGGAAATACGCAGTATTTT
>.|TRBV9|.|TRBJ2-3
CASSVAWDTPDTQYF
TGTGCCAGCAGCGTAGCTTGGGACACCCCAGATACGCAGTATTTT
>TRBD2|TRBV11-3|.|TRBJ2-7
CASSLEREIRRQYF
TGTGCCAGCAGCTTAGAGCGGGAGATTCGACGGCAGTACTTC
>.|TRBV28|.|TRBJ1-2
CASSPDNNYGYTF
TGTGCCAGCAGTCCAGACAATAACTATGGCTACACCTTC
>.|TRBV7-9|.|TRBJ1-2
CASSPEERYYGYTF
TGTGCCAGCAGCCCCGAGGAAAGGTACTATGGCTACACCTTC
>.|TRBV15|.|TRBJ1-5
CATSSQDRGARGQPQHF
TGTGCCACCAGCAGCCAAGACCGGGGGGCGCGGGGCCAGCCCCAGCATTTT
>TRBD2|TRBV10-1|.|TRBJ2-7
CASSESSGGSYEQYF
TGCGCCAGCAGTGAGTCCAGCGGGGGGTCCTACGAGCAGTACTTC
>.|TRBV7-2|.|TRBJ1-3
CASSLGPTSSGNTIYF
TGTGCCAGCAGCTTAGGGCCGACTTCCTCTGGAAACACCATATATTTT
>.|TRBV4-1|.|TRBJ1-5
CASSQARGGNQPQHF
TGCGCCAGCAGCCAAGCCAGGGGAGGGAATCAGCCCCAGCATTTT
>TRBD1|TRBV6-1|.|TRBJ1-2
CASSEDMWTGTSNYGYTF
TGTGCCAGCAGTGAAGATATGTGGACAGGGACGTCGAACTATGGCTACACCTTC
>.|TRBV5-4|.|TRBJ2-3
CASSLDGGLLVRDTQYF
TGTGCCAGCAGTTTGGACGGGGGTCTCTTAGTGAGAGATACGCAGTATTTT